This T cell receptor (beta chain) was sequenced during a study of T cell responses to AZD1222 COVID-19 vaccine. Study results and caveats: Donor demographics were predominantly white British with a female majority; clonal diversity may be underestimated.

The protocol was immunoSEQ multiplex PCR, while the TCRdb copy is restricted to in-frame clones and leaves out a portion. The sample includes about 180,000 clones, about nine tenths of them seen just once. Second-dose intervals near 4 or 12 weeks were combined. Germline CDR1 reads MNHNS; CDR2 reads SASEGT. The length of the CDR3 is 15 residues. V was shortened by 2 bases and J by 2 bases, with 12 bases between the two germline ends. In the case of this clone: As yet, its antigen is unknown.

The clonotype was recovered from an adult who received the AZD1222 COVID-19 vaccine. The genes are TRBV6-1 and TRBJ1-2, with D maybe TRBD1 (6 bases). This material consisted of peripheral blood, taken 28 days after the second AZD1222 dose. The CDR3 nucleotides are TGTGCCAGCAGTGAAAGCGCGGGGGCCAACTATGGCTACACCTTC. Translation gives CASSESAGANYGYTF.